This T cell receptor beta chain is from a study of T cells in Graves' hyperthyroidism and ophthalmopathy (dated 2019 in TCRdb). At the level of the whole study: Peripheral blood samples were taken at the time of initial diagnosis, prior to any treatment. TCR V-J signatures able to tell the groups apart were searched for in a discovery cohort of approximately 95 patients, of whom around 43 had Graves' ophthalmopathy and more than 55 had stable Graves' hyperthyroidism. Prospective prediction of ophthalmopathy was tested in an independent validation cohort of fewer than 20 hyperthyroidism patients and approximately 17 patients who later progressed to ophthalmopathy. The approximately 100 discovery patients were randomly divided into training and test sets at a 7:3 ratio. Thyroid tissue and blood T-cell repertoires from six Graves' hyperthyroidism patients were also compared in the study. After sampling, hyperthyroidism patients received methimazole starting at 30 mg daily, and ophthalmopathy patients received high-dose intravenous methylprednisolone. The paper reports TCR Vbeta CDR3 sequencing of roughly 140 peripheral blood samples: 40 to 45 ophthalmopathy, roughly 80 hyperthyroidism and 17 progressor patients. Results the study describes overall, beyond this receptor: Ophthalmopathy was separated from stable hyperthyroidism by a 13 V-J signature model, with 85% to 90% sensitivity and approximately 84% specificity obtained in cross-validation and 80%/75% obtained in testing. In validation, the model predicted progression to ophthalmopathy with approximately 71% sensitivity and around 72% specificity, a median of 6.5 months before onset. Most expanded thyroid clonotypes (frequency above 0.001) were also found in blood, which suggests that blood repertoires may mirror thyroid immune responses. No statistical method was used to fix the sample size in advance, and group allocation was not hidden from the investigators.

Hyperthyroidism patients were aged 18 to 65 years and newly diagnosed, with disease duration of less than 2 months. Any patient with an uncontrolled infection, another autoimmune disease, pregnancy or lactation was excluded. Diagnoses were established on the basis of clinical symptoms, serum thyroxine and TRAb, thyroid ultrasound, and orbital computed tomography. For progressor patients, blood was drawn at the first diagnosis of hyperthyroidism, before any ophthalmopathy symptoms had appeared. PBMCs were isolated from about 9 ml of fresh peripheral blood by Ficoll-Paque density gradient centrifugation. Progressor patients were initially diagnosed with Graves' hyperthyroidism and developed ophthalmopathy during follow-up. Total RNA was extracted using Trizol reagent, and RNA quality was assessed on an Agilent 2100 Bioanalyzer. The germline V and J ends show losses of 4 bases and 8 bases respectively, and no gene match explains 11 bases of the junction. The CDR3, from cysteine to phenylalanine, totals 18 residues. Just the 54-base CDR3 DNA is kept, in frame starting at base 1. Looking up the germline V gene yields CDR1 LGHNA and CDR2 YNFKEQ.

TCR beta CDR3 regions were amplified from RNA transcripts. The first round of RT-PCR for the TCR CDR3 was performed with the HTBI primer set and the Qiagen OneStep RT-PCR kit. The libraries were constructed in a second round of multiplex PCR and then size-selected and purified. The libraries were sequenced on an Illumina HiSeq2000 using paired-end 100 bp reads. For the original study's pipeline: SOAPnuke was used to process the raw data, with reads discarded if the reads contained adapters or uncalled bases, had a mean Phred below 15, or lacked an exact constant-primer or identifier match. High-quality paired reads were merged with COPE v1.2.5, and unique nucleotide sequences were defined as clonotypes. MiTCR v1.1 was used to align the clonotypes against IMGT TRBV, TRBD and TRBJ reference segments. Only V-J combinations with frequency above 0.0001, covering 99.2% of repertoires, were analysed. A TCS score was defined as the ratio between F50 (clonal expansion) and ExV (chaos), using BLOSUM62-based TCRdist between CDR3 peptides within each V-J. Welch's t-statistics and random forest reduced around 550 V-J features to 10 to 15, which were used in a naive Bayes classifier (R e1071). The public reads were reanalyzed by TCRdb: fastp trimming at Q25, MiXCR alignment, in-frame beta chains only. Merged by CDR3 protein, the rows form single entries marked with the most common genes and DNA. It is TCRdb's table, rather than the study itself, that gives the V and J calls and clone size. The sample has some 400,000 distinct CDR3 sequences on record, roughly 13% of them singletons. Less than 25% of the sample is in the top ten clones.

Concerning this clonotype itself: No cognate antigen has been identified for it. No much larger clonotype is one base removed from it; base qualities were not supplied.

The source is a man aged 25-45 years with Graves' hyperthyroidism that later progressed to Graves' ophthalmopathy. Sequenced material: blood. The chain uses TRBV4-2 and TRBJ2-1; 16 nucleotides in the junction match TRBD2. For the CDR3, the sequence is CASSLTLGLAGGRDEQFF. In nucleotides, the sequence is TGTGCCAGCAGCCTTACCTTGGGACTAGCGGGGGGGCGGGATGAGCAGTTCTTC.